One sample yielded the 27 T cell receptor beta chains listed below, sequenced in a study of blood T cell repertoires in COVID-19. Clones were read by immunoSEQ multiplex PCR, and TCRdb kept only the in-frame ones, dropping some. The sample lists about 260,000 clones, approximately 91% occurring once. Sequencing input: peripheral blood. These receptors were collected from a person under 35 with COVID-19, enrolled during active disease.

The chain uses TRBV10-3 and TRBJ1-2; possible D gene TRBD1, 6 bases. The CDR3 consists of 12 residues. V was cut by 8 bases and J by 8 bases, with 15 bases left in between. From germline, CDR1 is ENHRY and CDR2 SYGVKD. CDR3 loop: CAIRGGEEGYTF. The CDR3 bases are TGTGCCATCCGAGGGGGAGAAGAGGGCTACACCTTC.

The V and J genes are TRBV3-1 (or the pseudogene TRBV3-2) and TRBJ1-5; a possible D gene is TRBD1 (5 bases). Trimming cost V 1 base and J 9 bases, with 16 bases left between them. The CDR3 is made up of 15 amino acids. Germline V gene lookup returns CDR1 LGHDT and CDR2 YNNKEL (reference sequence). The CDR3 coding sequence is TGTGCCAGCAGCCAAGGGGCCGGGGGGGGACGGCCCCAGCATTTT. Amino acids: CASSQGAGGGRPQHF.

J is TRBJ2-7 and V is TRBV18; D might be TRBD2 (6 bases). CDR3 length: 15 residues. V shed 3 bases and J shed 4 bases, with 16 bases lying between them. CDR1 KGHSH and CDR2 LQKENI come from the germline V gene. CDR3: CASSPPGSGLYEQYF. The CDR3, as DNA: TGTGCCAGCTCACCCCCAGGTAGCGGTTTGTACGAGCAGTACTTC.

V usage is TRBV27 and J usage is TRBJ1-4; D perhaps matches TRBD1 (5 bases). CDR3 length: 14 residues. The germline V gene encodes CDR1 MNHEY and CDR2 SMNVEV (reference sequence). Trimming took 2 bases from V and 5 from J, leaving 9 bases between them. CDR3 sequence reads: CASSLAGENEKLFF. CDR3 nucleotides: TGTGCCAGCAGTTTAGCGGGGGAAAATGAAAAACTGTTTTTT.

The rearrangement uses TRBV25-1 and TRBJ1-4, with 9 bases aligning to TRBD1. V was pared by 8 bases and J by 8 bases, with 9 bases of the junction left unmatched. This CDR3 region has 14 residues. Germline V CDR1 and CDR2: MGHDK, SYGVNS. Here the CDR3 DNA reads TGTGCCAGCCAAGGACAGGGGTCGCTCGAAAAACTGTTTTTT. The encoded protein is CASQGQGSLEKLFF.

This chain joins TRBV28 and TRBJ1-5, with D uncertain. V dropped 5 bases and J dropped 0 bases, with 17 bases sitting between them. CDR1 and CDR2 from the germline V gene are MDHEN and SYDVKM. This CDR3 is 17 amino acids long. The CDR3 spells CASSPGLAQDSNQPQHF. The CDR3 DNA sequence: TGTGCCAGCAGTCCGGGATTGGCCCAAGATAGCAATCAGCCCCAGCATTTT.

V and J are TRBV2 and TRBJ1-1, with D possibly matching TRBD1 (6 bases). The germline V gene encodes CDR1 SNHLY and CDR2 FYNNEI. The germline V and J ends were trimmed by 8 bases and 3 bases, with 13 bases remaining between them. The CDR3 has 13 residues. CDR3 DNA sequence: TGTGCCAGCGCACAGGGTTGGGACACTGAAGCTTTCTTT. It codes for CASAQGWDTEAFF. The whole variable domain, filled in from reference TRBV2 and TRBJ1-1, reads EPEVTQTPSHQVTQMGQEVILRCVPISNHLYFYWYRQILGQKVEFLVSFYNNEISEKSEIFDDQFSVERPDGSNFTLKIRSTKLEDSAMYFCASAQGWDTEAFFGQGTRLTVV.

The chain recombines TRBV2 with TRBJ1-6; TRBD1 matches 7 bases. CDR1 is SNHLY, CDR2 FYNNEI, per germline. J was trimmed by 8 bases and V by 5 bases; bases with no gene match: 9. CDR3 size: 15 residues. CDR3: CASSFGTEFYSPLHF. The CDR3 nucleotides read TGTGCCAGCAGTTTCGGGACAGAGTTCTATTCACCCCTCCACTTT.

This chain links TRBV21-1 with TRBJ2-7; TRBD2, the D gene given by the table, was not confirmed from the DNA. TRBV21-1 has pseudogene status. This CDR3 is 17 amino acids long. The CDR3 sequence is CASSLTILAGESYEQYF. CDR3 DNA sequence: TGTGCCAGCAGCCTAACGATTCTAGCGGGAGAGTCCTACGAGCAGTACTTC.

The V and J genes are TRBV18 and TRBJ1-1; perhaps TRBD1 as D (5 bases). Germline CDR1 and CDR2: KGHSH and LQKENI. There are 15 residues in the CDR3. Trimming stripped 6 bases from V and 2 bases from J, with 16 bases between. CDR3 sequence: CASSGTRGVNTEAFF. The CDR3 DNA reads TGTGCCAGCTCCGGGACCCGGGGGGTAAACACTGAAGCTTTCTTT.

The chain carries TRBV10-2 and TRBJ1-1; D is unresolved. The CDR3 runs to 13 residues. The ends were cut back, 2 bases at V and 4 bases at J, with 8 bases in the middle. Germline assignment: CDR1 WSHSY and CDR2 SAAADI. The CDR3 nucleotides are TGCGCCAGCAGTGAGCAGGCGGGCACTGAAGCTTTCTTT. Translated: CASSEQAGTEAFF.

This sequence joins TRBV15 and TRBJ2-7, with D possibly matching TRBD1 (6 bases). V gave up 4 bases and J gave up 2 bases, with 9 bases separating them. CDR1 LNHNV and CDR2 YYDKDF come from the germline V gene (reference sequence). The CDR3 consists of 13 residues. The CDR3 region is CATSIGQTYEQYF. The DNA for the CDR3 is TGTGCCACCAGCATCGGACAGACCTACGAGCAGTACTTC. The full variable domain, its missing parts supplied by reference TRBV15 and TRBJ2-7, is DAMVIQNPRYQVTQFGKPVTLSCSQTLNHNVMYWYQQKSSQAPKLLFHYYDKDFNNEADTPDNFQSRRPNTSFCFLDIRSPGLGDTAMYLCATSIGQTYEQYFGPGTRLTVT.

The chain has TRBV6-1 and TRBJ2-3, with D maybe TRBD1 (6 bases). Trimming removed 3 bases from V and 5 bases from J, with 15 bases in between. Per the germline V gene, CDR1 is MNHNS and CDR2 is SASEGT. This CDR3 is 15 amino acids long. The CDR3 DNA sequence: TGTGCCAGCAGTGATTACGACAGGAAAGTAGATACGCAGTATTTT. Its protein product is CASSDYDRKVDTQYF.

The chain carries TRBV6-5 and TRBJ2-1, with 11 bases lining up with TRBD2. Germline lookup yields CDR1 MNHEY and CDR2 SVGAGI. With 5 bases clipped from V and 9 bases from J, the junction kept 9 bases outside the gene matches. CDR3 length equals 15 residues. CDR3 sequence reads: CASSITSGSYSEQFF. In DNA, the CDR3 is TGTGCCAGCAGTATTACTAGCGGGAGTTACTCTGAGCAGTTCTTC.

The V and J genes are TRBV7-9 and TRBJ2-5, with 9 nucleotides matching TRBD1. J lost 4 bases, V lost 4 bases, and 4 bases had no gene match. CDR1 and CDR2 from the germline V gene are SEHNR and FQNEAQ (reference sequence). The CDR3 has 14 amino acids. The CDR3 nucleotides are TGTGCCAGCAGCTCTCCGGACAGGGGAGAGACCCAGTACTTC. It specifies CASSSPDRGETQYF.

The chain recombines TRBV14 with TRBJ2-1; D might be TRBD1 (6 bases). V shed 0 bases and J shed 4 bases, with 16 bases lying between them. Germline CDR1 and CDR2: SGHDN and FVKESK. This CDR3 has 17 residues. The CDR3: CASSQDTVQGLYNEQFF. The CDR3 DNA reads as TGTGCCAGCAGCCAAGATACCGTCCAGGGGTTATACAATGAGCAGTTCTTC.

The gene calls are TRBV3-1 (or the pseudogene TRBV3-2) and TRBJ2-3; D perhaps matches TRBD2 (6 bases). This CDR3 has 15 amino acids. CDR1 is LGHDT, CDR2 YNNKEL, per germline (reference sequence). V lost 4 bases and J 7 bases, leaving 18 bases between the germline ends. The CDR3 DNA is TGTGCCAGCAGCCCCTTGGAGGGCCTAGAAAATACGCAGTATTTT. Translated: CASSPLEGLENTQYF.

The J gene is TRBJ2-3, the V gene TRBV5-4, with unresolved D. Between the trimmed V and J ends, which lost 4 bases and 5 bases, there was a span of 8 bases. From germline, CDR1 is SGHNT and CDR2 YYREEE (reference sequence). CDR3 length: 12 residues. The CDR3 DNA reads TGTGCCAGCAGCCTGGCTTTAGATACGCAGTATTTT. This gives the protein CASSLALDTQYF. The full variable domain, in which reference TRBV5-4 and TRBJ2-3 provide the parts outside the CDR3, is ETGVTQSPTHLIKTRGQQVTLRCSSQSGHNTVSWYQQALGQGPQFIFQYYREEENGRGNFPPRFSGLQFPNYSSELNVNALELDDSALYLCASSLALDTQYFGPGTRLTVL.

The chain links TRBV21-1 to TRBJ2-7; the tabulated D call, TRBD2, remains unverified against the DNA. TRBV21-1 is a pseudogene locus. This CDR3 is built from 14 residues. CDR3 loop: CASSKLRKRYEQYF. The DNA for the CDR3 is TGTGCCAGCAGCAAACTGAGGAAACGCTACGAGCAGTACTTC.

The chain links TRBV4-1 to TRBJ1-4, with 8 positions matching TRBD1. The V gene's germline CDR1 is MGHRA and CDR2 YSYEKL. CDR3 length: 19 amino acids. V was clipped by 2 bases and J by 7 bases; unmatched bases: 18. CDR3 bases: TGCGCCAGCAGCCAACTCACAGCTAGCCCGGACAGGGACAGTGAAAAACTGTTTTTT. Its protein is CASSQLTASPDRDSEKLFF.

The gene calls are TRBV4-1 and TRBJ1-1; tentatively, D is TRBD1 (5 bases). The CDR3 has 12 amino acids. Trimming left V 1 base short and J 8 bases short, with 8 bases between. Per the germline V gene, CDR1 is MGHRA and CDR2 is YSYEKL. The CDR3 coding sequence is TGCGCCAGCAGCCAAGTGAGACAGGAAGCTTTCTTT. This codes for CASSQVRQEAFF.

This clone appeared once. The chain joins TRBV3-1 (or the pseudogene TRBV3-2) to TRBJ2-5; tentative D call: TRBD1 (5 bases). Looked up from germline, CDR1 is LGHDT and CDR2 is YNNKEL (reference sequence). V was cut by 5 bases and J by 5 bases, with 15 bases left in between. The CDR3 length is 14 residues. CDR3 DNA sequence: TGTGCCAGCAGCTCCCTCGCAGGGCCGGAGACCCAGTACTTC. This gives the protein CASSSLAGPETQYF.

This chain links TRBV7-9 with TRBJ2-3, with a possible D match to TRBD1 (5 bases). Germline CDR1 and CDR2: SEHNR and FQNEAQ (reference sequence). The CDR3 runs 15 residues. V lost 1 base, J lost 6 bases, and 14 bases lay in between. In DNA, the CDR3 is TGTGCCAGCAGCTTAGTGGGGCAGGGCGAGGATACGCAGTATTTT. Protein sequence: CASSLVGQGEDTQYF.

This clone was seen once. The V call is TRBV21-1, the J call TRBJ2-5; the table's D call of TRBD2 was not tested on the DNA. TRBV21-1 is flagged as a pseudogene. The CDR3 runs to 12 residues. CDR3 protein: CASSMLRETQYF. The CDR3 DNA reads as TGTGCCAGCAGCATGCTACGAGAGACCCAGTACTTC.

This rearrangement joins TRBV6-5 to TRBJ1-1; no firm D call. Germline lookup yields CDR1 MNHEY and CDR2 SVGAGI. The CDR3 has 14 amino acids. Trimming shortened V by 3 bases and J by 1 base, and 9 bases separated the two germline ends. CDR3 sequence reads: CASSYGQPNTEAFF. CDR3 nucleotides: TGTGCCAGCAGTTATGGGCAGCCGAACACTGAAGCTTTCTTT.

V is TRBV11-2 and J is TRBJ1-4, with TRBD1 matching over 8 bases. Trimming cost V 5 bases and J 8 bases; bases outside gene matches: 7. The CDR3 runs to 14 residues. The germline V gene encodes CDR1 SGHAT and CDR2 FQNNGV. The CDR3 nucleotides read TGTGCCAGCAGCCGAGGACAGGGTGGGGAAAAACTGTTTTTT. This sequence encodes CASSRGQGGEKLFF.

There are a few counts of this clone. The chain couples TRBV5-1 to TRBJ1-5; 7 bases are shared with TRBD1. This CDR3 is built from 16 residues. With 2 bases clipped from V and 4 bases from J, the junction kept 9 bases outside the gene matches. The V gene's germline CDR1 is SGHRS and CDR2 YFSETQ. Here the CDR3 DNA reads TGCGCCAGCAGCTTTTTCCCAGGGACAGAGAATCAGCCCCAGCATTTT. Protein product: CASSFFPGTENQPQHF.